A single sample is the source of the 9 T cell receptor beta chains below, sequenced in a study of shared clonotypes between healthy human individuals. Assay: immunoSEQ multiplex PCR; the TCRdb copy retains only in-frame clones and omits some. Seen here are 550,000 to 850,000 clones, approximately 79% observed once, and the top ten hold approximately 1.6%. Sequencing was performed on memory CD4+ T cells sorted from blood. Noted subset: CD45RA-negative fraction. These receptors were collected from a woman aged 25 to 39 in good health.

The gene calls are TRBV6-1 and TRBJ2-7, with D perhaps matching TRBD1 (5 bases). The CDR3 consists of 12 residues. CDR1 and CDR2 (germline): MNHNS, SASEGT. Trimming removed 7 bases from V and 6 bases from J, with 13 bases in between. CDR3 coding DNA: TGTGCCAGCAAAGGCCAGGGAACCGAGCAGTACTTC. Translated, it gives CASKGQGTEQYF.

This chain joins TRBV11-2 and TRBJ2-7; 7 nucleotides align to TRBD2. The germline V gene has CDR1 SGHAT and CDR2 FQNNGV. J lost 6 bases, V lost 5 bases, and 13 bases had no gene match. The CDR3 length is 15 residues. The CDR3 region is CASSPQRDTISEQYF. The CDR3, as DNA: TGTGCCAGCAGCCCGCAGCGGGATACAATCAGCGAGCAGTACTTC.

V usage is TRBV29-1 and J usage is TRBJ2-1; the D gene is possibly TRBD2 (5 bases). This CDR3 has 14 residues. Per the germline V gene, CDR1 is SQVTM and CDR2 is ANQGSEA. Trimming took 4 bases from V and 3 from J, leaving 13 bases between them. The CDR3 DNA follows: TGCAGCGTTGCAAGCAGCGGTTTCTACAATGAGCAGTTCTTC. Translating it yields CSVASSGFYNEQFF.

This rearrangement joins TRBV9 to TRBJ2-1; 10 bases fit TRBD2. V lost 0 bases, J lost 7 bases, and 7 bases stayed unmatched. Germline V gene data show CDR1 as SGDLS and CDR2 as YYNGEE. There are 16 residues in the CDR3. The CDR3 coding sequence is TGTGCCAGCAGCGTAGGCATAGCGGGAGGCCCAAATGAGCAGTTCTTC. The encoded protein is CASSVGIAGGPNEQFF. The variable domain in full, with the rest retrieved from reference TRBV9 and TRBJ2-1, is DSGVTQTPKHLITATGQRVTLRCSPRSGDLSVYWYQQSLDQGLQFLIQYYNGEERAKGNILERFSAQQFPDLHSELNLSSLELGDSALYFCASSVGIAGGPNEQFFGPGTRLTVL.

The genes are TRBV18 and TRBJ1-1, with D hard to call. Germline values: CDR1 KGHSH, CDR2 LQKENI. This CDR3 spans 14 amino acids. V shed 0 bases and J shed 4 bases, with 9 bases lying between them. The CDR3 coding sequence is TGTGCCAGCTCACCACCGTCCACCGCCACTGAAGCTTTCTTT. This gives the protein CASSPPSTATEAFF.

The chain carries TRBV28 and TRBJ1-1; D gene unclear. Per the germline V gene, CDR1 is MDHEN and CDR2 is SYDVKM. The CDR3 totals 15 residues. Between the trimmed V and J ends, which lost 3 bases and 1 base, there was a span of 12 bases. The DNA for the CDR3 is TGTGCCAGCAGTTTGTTCGGCACGCAGAACACTGAAGCTTTCTTT. Its protein product is CASSLFGTQNTEAFF.

CDR3 coding DNA: TGCGCCAGCAGCTTGGTGGAGGCAGGCGAGCAGTACTTC. Translated, it gives CASSLVEAGEQYF. The chain couples TRBV5-1 to TRBJ2-7; D may be TRBD2 (5 bases). This CDR3 is 13 amino acids long. Per germline, CDR1 SGHRS and CDR2 YFSETQ. Deletions cut 0 bases from V and 6 bases from J, with 10 bases between.

The chain has TRBV29-1 and TRBJ2-3; D unresolved. V lost 4 bases, J lost 4 bases, and 18 bases lay in between. CDR1 is SQVTM, CDR2 ANQGSEA, per germline. The CDR3 length is 15 residues. CDR3 residues: CSVGKRQQSADTQYF. The CDR3 DNA reads as TGCAGCGTTGGCAAGAGACAACAATCGGCAGATACGCAGTATTTT.

The CDR3 DNA reads as TGTGCCAGTTACAAGGACAGAGCGAACACTGAAGCTTTCTTT. It is translated as CASYKDRANTEAFF. V and J are TRBV27 and TRBJ1-1; D is perhaps TRBD1 (6 bases). In germline, CDR1 is MNHEY, CDR2 SMNVEV (reference sequence). V was pared by 9 bases and J by 1 base, with 15 bases between. This CDR3 has 14 amino acids.